Detailed here is one T cell receptor beta chain. Antigen specificity is unknown. The sample comes from a study of T cell responses to AZD1222 COVID-19 vaccine. Study-wide results and limits: Distributed over spike, vaccine-associated CD4 TCRs predominated at 160-218 and 743-854. Baseline antibody screening turned up just six or seven seropositive AZD1222 recipients. No day 14 peak samples; only post-peak repertoires were characterized.

This table comes from immunoSEQ multiplex PCR, and its TCRdb copy is limited to in-frame clones, with some not included. The sample includes roughly 150,000 clones, about nine tenths of them seen just once. The CDR3 runs to 13 residues. CDR1 KGHSH and CDR2 LQKENI come from the germline V gene. Trimming removed 6 bases at V and 1 base at J, with 10 bases between. This chain connects TRBV18 to TRBJ2-7; D is perhaps TRBD2 (5 bases). The sequencing here drew on peripheral blood, taken on day 0 of AZD1222 vaccination. This TCR came from an adult in good health. Written as DNA, the CDR3 is TGTGCCAGCTCGGCCGGGGTTTCCTACGAGCAGTACTTC. Residues: CASSAGVSYEQYF.